Sequencing of this T cell receptor beta chain was carried out in a study of T-cell reconstitution after alpha-beta-depleted transplantation in children. Study-level results: Two months or so post-transplant, alpha-beta T cells reportedly derived from several hundred expanded graft clones. At the one-year point after transplant, T-cell counts and TCRbeta diversity were found to come mostly from T cells that had been newly produced. There were some patients whose high TCRbeta diversity at day 60 came from surviving recipient T cells and thymic progenitors.

The CDR3 extends over 17 amino acids. V shed 2 bases, J shed 5 bases, and the junction held 9 bases outside the gene matches. Comment on this clonotype: The antigen is unknown.

Library preparation (for TCRbeta) was performed with unique molecular identifiers. TCRdb passed the PCR reads through MiXCR, listing each CDR3 protein once. The table shows about 980,000 distinct CDR3 sequences, with roughly 29% occurring only once. The origin of this receptor is a boy younger than two who had a stem cell transplant for SCID, so the T cells may come from the graft donor. The chain combines TRBV12-3 or TRBV12-4 with TRBJ1-5; TRBD1 matches at 10 bases. Sequencing used PBMCs, mostly from graft donor cells, obtained 360 days after TCRalphabeta/CD19-depleted stem cell transplant. The CDR3 here is CASSLRGPGQGYQPQHF. CDR3 DNA: TGTGCCAGCAGTTTAAGGGGCCCGGGACAGGGGTATCAGCCCCAGCATTTT.